The sequence of this T cell receptor (beta chain) was determined in a study of glioma-infiltrating T cells after dendritic cell vaccination. Study overall: Dendritic cell vaccine was injected intradermally three times, biweekly. Whole-study results and caveats: No direct clonality-survival link was found; a diverse polyclonal response may matter.

The table came from immunoSEQ multiplex PCR; TCRdb's copy has only in-frame clones and leaves some out. Altogether tens of thousands of clones are present, 85% being singletons, with the ten largest covering under 8.5%. In its sample, this clone was seen a few times. Its antigen is unidentified. Sample time point: after dendritic cell vaccination, including at tumor progression/relapse. Selection required adequate fresh-frozen tumor tissue plus more than two years' survival data. The CDR3 is 14 amino acids. Germline-derived CDR1 and CDR2 are MNHNS and SASEGT. Trimming pared 1 base from V and 1 base from J, leaving 8 bases between.

The receptor's source is a human donor with glioblastoma. Sequenced material: blood, taken after dendritic cell vaccination. This chain uses TRBV6-1 with TRBJ2-7; D might be TRBD2 (5 bases). CDR3 in DNA: TGTGCCAGCAGTGAAGGGGAGTCGTCCTACGAGCAGTACTTC. Translated, it gives CASSEGESSYEQYF.